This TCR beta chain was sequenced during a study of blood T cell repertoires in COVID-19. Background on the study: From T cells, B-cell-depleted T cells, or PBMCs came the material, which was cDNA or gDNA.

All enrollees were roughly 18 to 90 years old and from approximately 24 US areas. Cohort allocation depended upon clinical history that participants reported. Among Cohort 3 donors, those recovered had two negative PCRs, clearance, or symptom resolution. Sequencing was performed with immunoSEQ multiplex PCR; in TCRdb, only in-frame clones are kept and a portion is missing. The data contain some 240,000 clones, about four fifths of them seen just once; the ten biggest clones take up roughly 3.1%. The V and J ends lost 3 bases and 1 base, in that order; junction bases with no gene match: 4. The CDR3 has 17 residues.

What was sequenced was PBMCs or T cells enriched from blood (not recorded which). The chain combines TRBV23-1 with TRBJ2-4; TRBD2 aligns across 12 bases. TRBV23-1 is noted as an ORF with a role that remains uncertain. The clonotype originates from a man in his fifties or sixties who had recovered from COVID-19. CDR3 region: CASSHKGTSGAKNIQYF. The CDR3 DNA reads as TGCGCCAGCAGTCATAAAGGGACTAGCGGGGCCAAAAACATTCAGTACTTC.